These 12 T cell receptor beta chains came from one sample sequenced in a study of circulating CD8 cells and anti-PD-1 response in melanoma. Live CD3+CD8+TCRalphabeta+ cells were sorted into four subsets by PD-1 and/or TIGIT. TCR libraries were prepared from around 15 ng of total RNA with the QIAseq Immune Repertoire TCR panel. Each CDR3 protein gets one entry after TCRdb re-called the reads with MiXCR. The sample gives 500 to 700 distinct CDR3 sequences, around 9% of which show up once; over 20% is in the top ten. Sequencing was performed on CD8+ T cells from PBMCs, taken at baseline or after one month of anti-PD-1 therapy (not recorded which). The receptors here all came from a human donor with melanoma.

By sample share, this clonotype is medium-sized (0.01 to 0.1%). The chain joins TRBV6-4 to TRBJ2-3, with 9 nucleotides matching TRBD2. With 8 bases clipped from V and 6 bases from J, the junction kept 12 bases outside the gene matches. The germline CDR1 and CDR2 sequences are MRHNA and SNTAGT. The CDR3 runs to 15 residues. In nucleotides, the CDR3 is TGTGCCAGCTCACCCGCAGCGGGGGGAGGCGATACGCAGTATTTT. The encoded protein is CASSPAAGGGDTQYF.

The sample holds a few counts of this clonotype. This sequence joins TRBV5-1 and TRBJ2-7; D is possibly TRBD1 (5 bases). Trimming pared 0 bases from V and 5 bases from J, leaving 18 bases between. This CDR3 is built from 16 residues. The germline V gene has CDR1 SGHRS and CDR2 YFSETQ. The CDR3 region is CASSLVAREIVHEQYF. The DNA for the CDR3 is TGCGCCAGCAGCTTGGTTGCCAGGGAAATAGTCCACGAGCAGTACTTC.

This clonotype rates as medium-sized. The genes are TRBV20-1 and TRBJ1-1, with D perhaps matching TRBD1 (5 bases). Trimming pared 0 bases from V and 3 bases from J, leaving 11 bases between. The CDR3 has 14 residues. CDR1 is DFQATT, CDR2 SNEGSKA, per germline (reference sequence). The CDR3 spells CSARDGQRDTEAFF. In DNA, the CDR3 is TGCAGTGCTAGAGATGGACAAAGGGACACTGAAGCTTTCTTT.

Judged by abundance, this clonotype is large (0.1 to 1%). The rearrangement joins TRBV12-3 or TRBV12-4 to TRBJ2-1, with 7 bases matching TRBD2. V was clipped by 5 bases and J by 0 bases; unmatched bases: 13. This CDR3 spans 18 amino acids. As DNA, the CDR3 is TGTGCCAGCAGTCCCACGGGCGGGCTAGCGGCCTCCTACAATGAGCAGTTCTTC. The encoded protein is CASSPTGGLAASYNEQFF.

This clonotype is deemed medium-sized. Just one base apart from a much larger clone, this may be a read error. No conserved phenylalanine or tryptophan is present at the end of the CDR3, so a read error is the likely explanation. The chain couples TRBV2 to TRBJ2-1; TRBD2 aligns across 10 bases. Germline values: CDR1 SNHLY, CDR2 FYNNEI. V dropped 2 bases and J dropped 4; count of bases not matched to a gene: 2. CDR3 size: 15 residues. The CDR3 region has the DNA TGTGCCAGCAGTGAAACTAGCGGGGCGTACAATGAGCAGTTCATC. Its protein product is CASSETSGAYNEQFI.

This clonotype qualifies as medium-sized. It may be a read error: a sequence one base away is much more abundant. This rearrangement joins TRBV28 to TRBJ2-7; no firm D call. The germline V gene has CDR1 MDHEN and CDR2 SYDVKM. The CDR3 runs to 12 residues. Deletions cut 4 bases from V and 4 bases from J, with 8 bases between. The CDR3 DNA reads as TGTGCCAGCAGTTCTCGACATTACGAGCAGTACTTC. Protein: CASSSRHYEQYF. The full variable domain, in which reference TRBV28 and TRBJ2-7 provide the parts outside the CDR3, is DVKVTQSSRYLVKRTGEKVFLECVQDMDHENMFWYRQDPGLGLRLIYFSYDVKMKEKGDIPEGYSVSREKKERFSLILESASTNQTSMYLCASSSRHYEQYFGPGTRLTVT.

This clonotype is termed medium-sized. This chain uses TRBV20-1 with TRBJ2-1, with 10 bases fitting TRBD2. V dropped 5 bases and J dropped 3; count of bases not matched to a gene: 4. Germline assignment: CDR1 DFQATT and CDR2 SNEGSKA (reference sequence). The CDR3 sequence is 14 residues long. CDR3 in amino acids: CSAASGGDYNEQFF. CDR3 DNA: TGCAGTGCTGCTAGCGGGGGTGACTACAATGAGCAGTTCTTC.

In its sample, this clonotype is large (0.1 to 1%). This rearrangement joins TRBV28 to TRBJ2-3, with D tentatively TRBD1 (6 bases). Trimming took 6 bases from V and 7 from J, leaving 17 bases between them. This CDR3 spans 14 amino acids. Per germline, CDR1 MDHEN and CDR2 SYDVKM. CDR3 coding DNA: TGTGCCAGCAGGGATTGGGGGACATCAAATACGCAGTATTTT. Its translation is CASRDWGTSNTQYF.

By sample fraction, this clonotype is large (0.1 to 1%). This sequence joins TRBV2 and TRBJ2-3, with TRBD2 matching over 8 bases. V gave up 2 bases and J gave up 2 bases; unmatched junction bases: 15. The CDR3 runs 19 residues. The germline V gene has CDR1 SNHLY and CDR2 FYNNEI. The CDR3 is CASSESWLAGYLNTDTQYF. The CDR3 nucleotides read TGTGCCAGCAGTGAATCGTGGCTAGCGGGTTACCTGAACACAGATACGCAGTATTTT.

By share, this clonotype counts as medium-sized. CDR3 sequence (DNA): TGTGCCTGGAGTGTAGGGGTCGAAGCTTTCTTT. This sequence encodes CAWSVGVEAFF. The genes are TRBV30 and TRBJ1-1; tentatively, D is TRBD1 (5 bases). From germline, CDR1 is GTSNPN and CDR2 SVGIG (reference sequence). This CDR3 region has 11 residues. V was trimmed by 0 bases and J by 8 bases, leaving 7 bases between them.

This clonotype rates as medium-sized. The chain is built from TRBV10-3 and TRBJ2-7; D may be TRBD1 (7 bases). This CDR3 is built from 15 residues. Between the trimmed V and J ends, which lost 3 bases and 2 bases, there was a span of 14 bases. Looked up from germline, CDR1 is ENHRY and CDR2 is SYGVKD. CDR3 in DNA: TGTGCCATCAGTGACCTAGGCAGGGGGGCCTACGAGCAGTACTTC. Its protein is CAISDLGRGAYEQYF.

This clonotype qualifies as medium-sized. J is TRBJ2-3 and V is TRBV20-1; the D gene is possibly TRBD1 (5 bases). Germline CDR1 reads DFQATT; CDR2 reads SNEGSKA (reference sequence). V was trimmed by 0 bases and J by 4 bases, leaving 14 bases between them. This CDR3 is 15 amino acids long. The CDR3 region has the DNA TGCAGTGCTAGAGATCCCCGTCCAGGGCCAGATACGCAGTATTTT. This translates into CSARDPRPGPDTQYF.